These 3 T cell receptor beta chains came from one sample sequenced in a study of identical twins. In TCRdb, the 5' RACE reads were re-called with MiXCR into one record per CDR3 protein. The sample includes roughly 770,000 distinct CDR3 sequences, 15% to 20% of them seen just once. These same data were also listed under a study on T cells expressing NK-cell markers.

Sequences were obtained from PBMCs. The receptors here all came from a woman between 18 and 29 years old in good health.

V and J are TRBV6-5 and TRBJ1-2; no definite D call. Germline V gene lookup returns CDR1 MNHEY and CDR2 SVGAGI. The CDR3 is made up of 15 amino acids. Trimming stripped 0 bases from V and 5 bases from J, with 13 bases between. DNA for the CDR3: TGTGCCAGCAGTTACTCGAGGGTGGGTTTTTATGGCTACACCTTC. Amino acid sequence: CASSYSRVGFYGYTF.

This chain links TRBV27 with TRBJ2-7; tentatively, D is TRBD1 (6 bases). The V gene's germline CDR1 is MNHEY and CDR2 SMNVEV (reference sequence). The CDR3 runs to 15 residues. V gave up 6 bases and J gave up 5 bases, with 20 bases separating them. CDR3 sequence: CASRREGVGLHEQYF. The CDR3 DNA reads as TGTGCCAGCAGACGAGAGGGGGTGGGTCTACACGAGCAGTACTTC.

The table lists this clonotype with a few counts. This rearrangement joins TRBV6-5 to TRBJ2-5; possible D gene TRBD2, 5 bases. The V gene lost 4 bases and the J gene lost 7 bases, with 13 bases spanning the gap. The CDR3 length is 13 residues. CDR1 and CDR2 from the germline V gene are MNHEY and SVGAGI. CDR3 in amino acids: CASSLTTAGTQYF. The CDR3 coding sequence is TGTGCCAGCAGTTTGACGACCGCGGGGACCCAGTACTTC.